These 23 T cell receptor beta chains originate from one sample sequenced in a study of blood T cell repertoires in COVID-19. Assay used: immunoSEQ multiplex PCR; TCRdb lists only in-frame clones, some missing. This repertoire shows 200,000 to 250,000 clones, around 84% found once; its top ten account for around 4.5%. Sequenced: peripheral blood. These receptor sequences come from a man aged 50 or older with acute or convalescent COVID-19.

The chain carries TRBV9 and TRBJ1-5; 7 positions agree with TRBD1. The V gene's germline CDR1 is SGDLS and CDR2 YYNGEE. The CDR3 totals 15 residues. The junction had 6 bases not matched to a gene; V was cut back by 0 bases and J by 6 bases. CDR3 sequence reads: CASSVAEGAGQPQHF. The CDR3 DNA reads TGTGCCAGCAGCGTAGCTGAGGGGGCGGGTCAGCCCCAGCATTTT.

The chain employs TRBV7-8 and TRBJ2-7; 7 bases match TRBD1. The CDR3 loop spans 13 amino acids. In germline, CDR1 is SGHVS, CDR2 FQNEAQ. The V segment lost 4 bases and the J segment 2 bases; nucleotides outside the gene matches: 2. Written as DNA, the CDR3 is TGTGCCAGCAGCTGGACAGGCCCCTACGAGCAGTACTTC. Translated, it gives CASSWTGPYEQYF.

The CDR3 region has the DNA TGTGCCAGCAGTCCCGGGACAGTTAACGCTCGCAATCAGCCCCAGCATTTT. Residues: CASSPGTVNARNQPQHF. This sequence joins TRBV6-6 and TRBJ1-5; 7 nucleotides agree with TRBD1. The CDR3 loop spans 17 amino acids. The V and J ends lost 5 bases and 2 bases, in that order; junction bases with no gene match: 12. The germline V gene encodes CDR1 MNHNY and CDR2 SVGAGI (reference sequence).

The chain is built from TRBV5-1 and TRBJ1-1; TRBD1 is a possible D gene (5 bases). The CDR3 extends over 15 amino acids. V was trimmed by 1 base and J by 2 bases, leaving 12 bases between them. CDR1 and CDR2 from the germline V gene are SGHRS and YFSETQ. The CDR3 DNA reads TGCGCCAGCAGCTTGTTCGACAGCCCAAACACTGAAGCTTTCTTT. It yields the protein CASSLFDSPNTEAFF.

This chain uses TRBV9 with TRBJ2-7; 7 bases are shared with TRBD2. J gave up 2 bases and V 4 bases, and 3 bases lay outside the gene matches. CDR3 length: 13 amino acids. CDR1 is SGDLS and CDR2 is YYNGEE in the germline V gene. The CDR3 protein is CASSLGTTYEQYF. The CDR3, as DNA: TGTGCCAGCAGCCTCGGGACTACCTACGAGCAGTACTTC. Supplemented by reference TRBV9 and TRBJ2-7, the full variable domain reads DSGVTQTPKHLITATGQRVTLRCSPRSGDLSVYWYQQSLDQGLQFLIQYYNGEERAKGNILERFSAQQFPDLHSELNLSSLELGDSALYFCASSLGTTYEQYFGPGTRLTVT.

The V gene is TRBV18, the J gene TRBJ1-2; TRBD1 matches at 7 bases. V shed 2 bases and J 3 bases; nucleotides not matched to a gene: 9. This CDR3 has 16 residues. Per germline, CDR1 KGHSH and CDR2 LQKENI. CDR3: CASSPGRGGLDYGYTF. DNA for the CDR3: TGTGCCAGCTCACCAGGCCGAGGGGGCCTCGACTATGGCTACACCTTC.

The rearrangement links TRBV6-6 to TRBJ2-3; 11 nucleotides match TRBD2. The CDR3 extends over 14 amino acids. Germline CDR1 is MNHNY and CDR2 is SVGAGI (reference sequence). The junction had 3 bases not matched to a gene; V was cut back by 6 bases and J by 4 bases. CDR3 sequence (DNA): TGTGCCAGCAGGCTAGCGGGGGGAGCAGATACGCAGTATTTT. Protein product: CASRLAGGADTQYF.

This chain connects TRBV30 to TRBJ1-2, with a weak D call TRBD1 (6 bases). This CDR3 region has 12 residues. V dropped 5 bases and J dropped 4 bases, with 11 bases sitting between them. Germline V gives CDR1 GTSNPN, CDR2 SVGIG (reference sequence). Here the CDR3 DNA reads TGTGCCTGGTGGGACAATGGCTATGGCTACACCTTC. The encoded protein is CAWWDNGYGYTF.

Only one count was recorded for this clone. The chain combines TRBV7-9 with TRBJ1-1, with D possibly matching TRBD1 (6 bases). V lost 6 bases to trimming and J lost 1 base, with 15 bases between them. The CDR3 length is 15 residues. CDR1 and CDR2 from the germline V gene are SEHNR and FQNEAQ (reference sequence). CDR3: CASRTLGRGNTEAFF. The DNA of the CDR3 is TGTGCCAGCAGGACCCTAGGCAGGGGGAACACTGAAGCTTTCTTT.

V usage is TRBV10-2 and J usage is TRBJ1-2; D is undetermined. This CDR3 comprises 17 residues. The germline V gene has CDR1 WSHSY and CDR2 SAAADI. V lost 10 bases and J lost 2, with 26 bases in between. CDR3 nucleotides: TGCGCCACTCACGCTTTTGTCTCGATGAGAGAAAACTATGGCTACACCTTC. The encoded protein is CATHAFVSMRENYGYTF.

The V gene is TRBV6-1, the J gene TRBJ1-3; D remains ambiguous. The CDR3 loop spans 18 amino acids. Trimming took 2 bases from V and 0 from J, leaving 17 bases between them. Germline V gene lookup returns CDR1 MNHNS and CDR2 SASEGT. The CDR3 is CASSESRGLLSSGNTIYF. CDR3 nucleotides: TGTGCCAGCAGTGAATCGCGTGGTTTGTTGAGCTCTGGAAACACCATATATTTT.

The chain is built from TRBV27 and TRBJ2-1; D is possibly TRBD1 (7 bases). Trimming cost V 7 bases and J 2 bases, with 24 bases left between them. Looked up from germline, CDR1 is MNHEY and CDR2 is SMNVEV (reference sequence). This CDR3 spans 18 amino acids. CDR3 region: CASITSGGTATAYNEQFF. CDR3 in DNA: TGTGCCAGCATCACCTCAGGGGGGACAGCTACAGCCTACAATGAGCAGTTCTTC.

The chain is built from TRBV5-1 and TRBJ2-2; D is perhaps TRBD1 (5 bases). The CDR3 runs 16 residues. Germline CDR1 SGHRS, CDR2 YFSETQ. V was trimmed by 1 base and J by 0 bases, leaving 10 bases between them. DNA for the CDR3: TGCGCCAGCAGCTTGTATACAGGAACGAACACCGGGGAGCTGTTTTTT. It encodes CASSLYTGTNTGELFF.

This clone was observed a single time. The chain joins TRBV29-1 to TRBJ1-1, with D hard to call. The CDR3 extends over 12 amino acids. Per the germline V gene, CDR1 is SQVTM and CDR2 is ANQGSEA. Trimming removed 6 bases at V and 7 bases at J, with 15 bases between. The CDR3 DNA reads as TGCAGCGTATCTCTCCTAGGTTTTGAAGCTTTCTTT. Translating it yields CSVSLLGFEAFF.

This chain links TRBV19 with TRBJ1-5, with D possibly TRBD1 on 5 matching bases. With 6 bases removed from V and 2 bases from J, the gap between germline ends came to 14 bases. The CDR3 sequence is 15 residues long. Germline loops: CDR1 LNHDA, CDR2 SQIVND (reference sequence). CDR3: CASRKGWGGNQPQHF. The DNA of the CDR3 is TGTGCCAGTAGAAAAGGATGGGGGGGCAATCAGCCCCAGCATTTT. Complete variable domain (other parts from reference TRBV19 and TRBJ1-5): DGGITQSPKYLFRKEGQNVTLSCEQNLNHDAMYWYRQDPGQGLRLIYYSQIVNDFQKGDIAEGYSVSREKKESFPLTVTSAQKNPTAFYLCASRKGWGGNQPQHFGDGTRLSIL.

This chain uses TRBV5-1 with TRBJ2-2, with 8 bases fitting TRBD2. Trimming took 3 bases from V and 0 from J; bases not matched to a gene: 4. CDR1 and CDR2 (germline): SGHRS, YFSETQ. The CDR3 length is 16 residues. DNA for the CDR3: TGCGCCAGCAGCTGGAGAGCGGGGGCGAACACCGGGGAGCTGTTTTTT. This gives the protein CASSWRAGANTGELFF. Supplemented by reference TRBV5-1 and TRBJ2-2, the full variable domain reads KAGVTQTPRYLIKTRGQQVTLSCSPISGHRSVSWYQQTPGQGLQFLFEYFSETQRNKGNFPGRFSGRQFSNSRSEMNVSTLELGDSALYLCASSWRAGANTGELFFGEGSRLTVL.

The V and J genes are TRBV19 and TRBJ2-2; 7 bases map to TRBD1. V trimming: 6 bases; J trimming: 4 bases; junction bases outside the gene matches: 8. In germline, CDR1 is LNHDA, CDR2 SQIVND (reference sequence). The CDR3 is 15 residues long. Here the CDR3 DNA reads TGTGCCAGTAGGCCCGGGGACAGACTCACCGGGGAGCTGTTTTTT. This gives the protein CASRPGDRLTGELFF.

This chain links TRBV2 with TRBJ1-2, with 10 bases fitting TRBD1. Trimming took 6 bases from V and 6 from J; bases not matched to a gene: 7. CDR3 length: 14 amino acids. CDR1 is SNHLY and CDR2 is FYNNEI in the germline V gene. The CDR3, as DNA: TGTGCCAGCAGGGATGGTGACAGGGGGCATGGCTACACCTTC. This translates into CASRDGDRGHGYTF.

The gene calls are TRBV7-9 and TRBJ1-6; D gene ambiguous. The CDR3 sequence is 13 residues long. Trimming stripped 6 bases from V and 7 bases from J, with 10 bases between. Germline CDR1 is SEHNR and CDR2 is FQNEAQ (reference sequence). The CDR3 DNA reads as TGTGCCAGCAGAGAGGGTAACAATTCACCCCTCCACTTT. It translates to CASREGNNSPLHF.

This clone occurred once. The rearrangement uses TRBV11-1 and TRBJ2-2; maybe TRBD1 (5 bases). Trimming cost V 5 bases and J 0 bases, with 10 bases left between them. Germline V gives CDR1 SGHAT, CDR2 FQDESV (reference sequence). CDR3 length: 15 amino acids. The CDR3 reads CASSPRGTNTGELFF. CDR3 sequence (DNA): TGTGCCAGCAGCCCAAGGGGCACGAACACCGGGGAGCTGTTTTTT.

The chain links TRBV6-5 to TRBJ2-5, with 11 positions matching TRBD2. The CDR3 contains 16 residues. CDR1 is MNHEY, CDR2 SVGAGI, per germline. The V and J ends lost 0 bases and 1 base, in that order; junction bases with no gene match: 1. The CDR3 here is CASSYSSGGAQETQYF. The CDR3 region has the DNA TGTGCCAGCAGTTACTCTAGCGGGGGGGCCCAAGAGACCCAGTACTTC.

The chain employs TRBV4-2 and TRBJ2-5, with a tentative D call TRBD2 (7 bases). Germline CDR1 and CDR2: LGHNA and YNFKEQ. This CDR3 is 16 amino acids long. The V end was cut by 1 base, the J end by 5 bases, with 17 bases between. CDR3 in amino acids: CASSQALLGGQETQYF. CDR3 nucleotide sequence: TGTGCCAGCAGCCAAGCGCTCCTCGGGGGGCAGGAGACCCAGTACTTC.

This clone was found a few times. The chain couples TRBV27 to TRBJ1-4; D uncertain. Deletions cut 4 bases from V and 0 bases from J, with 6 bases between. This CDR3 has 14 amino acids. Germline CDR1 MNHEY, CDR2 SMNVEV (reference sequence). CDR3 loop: CASSSPTTNEKLFF. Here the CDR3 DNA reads TGTGCCAGCAGTTCCCCAACAACTAATGAAAAACTGTTTTTT.